Reported below is one T cell receptor beta chain. The antigen is undetermined. Here immunoSEQ multiplex PCR was the method, and the copy in TCRdb shows in-frame clones only, minus some. The sample consists of approximately 2,000,000 clones, 92% of them appearing once. Germline CDR1 MNHNS, CDR2 SASEGT. This CDR3 comprises 14 residues. Trimming left V 2 bases short and J 6 bases short, with 14 bases between. The data derive from a study of shared clonotypes between healthy human individuals. Whole-study findings and limits: Blood was the only sampled material, and tissue repertoires likely differ. Four donors shared approximately 5% of their naive CD4 clonotypes.

CD4+ cells were split into CD45RA+ naive and CD45RA-negative memory subsets. The gene calls are TRBV6-1 and TRBJ2-7, with D perhaps matching TRBD1 (7 bases). The source is a young man in good health. Some clones in this sample may be carry-over from other donors' samples. The sequenced material came from naive CD4+ T cells from PBMCs. Stated subset: CD45RA+ positively selected. In nucleotides, the CDR3 is TGTGCCAGCAGTGAATTAGGCCAGGGGGGCGAGCAGTACTTC. This sequence encodes CASSELGQGGEQYF.